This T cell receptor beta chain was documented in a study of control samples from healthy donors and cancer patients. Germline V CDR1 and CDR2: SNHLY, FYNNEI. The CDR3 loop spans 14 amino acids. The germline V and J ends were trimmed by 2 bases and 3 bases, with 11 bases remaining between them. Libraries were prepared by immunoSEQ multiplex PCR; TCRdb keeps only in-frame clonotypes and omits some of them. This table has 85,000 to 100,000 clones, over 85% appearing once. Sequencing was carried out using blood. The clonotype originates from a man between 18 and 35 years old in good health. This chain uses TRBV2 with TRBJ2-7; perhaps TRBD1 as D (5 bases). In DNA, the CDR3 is TGTGCCAGCAGTGAAAACGGACAAGGCTACGAGCAGTACTTC. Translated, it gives CASSENGQGYEQYF.